One and the same sample provided the 21 T cell receptor beta chains below, sequenced in a study of T cells in Graves' hyperthyroidism and ophthalmopathy. Amplification yielded TCR beta CDR3 regions, with RNA transcripts as the source. TCR CDR3 regions were first amplified by RT-PCR with HTBI primers. TCRdb independently ran MiXCR on the multiplex PCR reads; one entry per CDR3 protein. The data hold about 620,000 distinct CDR3 sequences, with about a sixth observed a single time. The sample consisted of blood. The receptors were sampled from a young woman with Graves' hyperthyroidism.

The chain uses TRBV15 and TRBJ2-7, with TRBD1 matching 7 bases. V lost 1 base to trimming and J lost 5 bases; unmatched junction nucleotides: 8. CDR1 and CDR2 from the germline V gene are LNHNV and YYDKDF (reference sequence). This CDR3 is built from 15 residues. CDR3 sequence (DNA): TGTGCCACCAGCAGAGGAGGAACAGGGGCCCACGAGCAGTACTTC. Protein product: CATSRGGTGAHEQYF. The full variable domain, rest sourced from reference TRBV15 and TRBJ2-7, is DAMVIQNPRYQVTQFGKPVTLSCSQTLNHNVMYWYQQKSSQAPKLLFHYYDKDFNNEADTPDNFQSRRPNTSFCFLDIRSPGLGDTAMYLCATSRGGTGAHEQYFGPGTRLTVT.

This clonotype has more than one count but fewer than ten. The chain joins TRBV19 to TRBJ2-1, with TRBD2 as a possible D gene (5 bases). This CDR3 is 15 amino acids long. From germline, CDR1 is LNHDA and CDR2 SQIVND (reference sequence). Trimming pared 1 base from V and 0 bases from J, leaving 7 bases between. CDR3 sequence reads: CASSIGESSYNEQFF. Here the CDR3 DNA reads TGTGCCAGTAGTATAGGGGAGAGCTCCTACAATGAGCAGTTCTTC.

This clonotype was counted ten times or more. The J gene is TRBJ1-5, the V gene TRBV7-9; D might be TRBD1 (6 bases). The CDR3 extends over 13 amino acids. The V and J ends lost 8 bases and 7 bases respectively, with 15 bases between them. Germline CDR1 and CDR2: SEHNR and FQNEAQ (reference sequence). The CDR3 protein is CASGSQGGQPQHF. The CDR3 DNA sequence: TGTGCCAGCGGGTCACAGGGTGGACAGCCCCAGCATTTT.

The genes are TRBV27 and TRBJ1-5, with a weak D call TRBD1 (5 bases). Germline assignment: CDR1 MNHEY and CDR2 SMNVEV (reference sequence). Trimming shortened V by 3 bases and J by 6 bases, and 15 bases separated the two germline ends. The CDR3 is 15 residues long. The CDR3: CASSFEAGVGQPQHF. The CDR3 DNA follows: TGTGCCAGCAGTTTTGAGGCGGGGGTAGGTCAGCCCCAGCATTTT.

This clonotype was counted many times. This chain joins TRBV28 and TRBJ2-7; a weak D match, TRBD2 (6 bases). The CDR3 spans 15 residues. V shed 3 bases and J shed 2 bases, with 14 bases lying between them. Per germline, CDR1 MDHEN and CDR2 SYDVKM. CDR3: CASSLYVGGTYEQYF. CDR3 bases: TGTGCCAGCAGTTTGTATGTCGGGGGTACCTACGAGCAGTACTTC.

The chain employs TRBV7-6 and TRBJ2-1; 13 nucleotides line up with TRBD2. Trimming cost V 5 bases and J 12 bases; bases outside gene matches: 13. The CDR3 loop spans 16 amino acids. Germline V gives CDR1 SGHVS, CDR2 FNYEAQ. The CDR3 loop is CASSLTGTSGVGRQFF. CDR3 nucleotide sequence: TGTGCCAGCAGCCTAACCGGGACTAGCGGGGTGGGAAGGCAGTTCTTC.

In the case of this clonotype: With a much larger clone just one base away, this may be a read error. The rearrangement links TRBV7-2 to TRBJ2-3; no clear D. The CDR3 covers 15 residues. Germline assignment: CDR1 SGHTA and CDR2 FQGNSA. V lost 10 bases and J lost 4, with 21 bases in between. CDR3: CAKRPSQAGPDTQYF. In DNA form, the CDR3 reads TGTGCCAAAAGGCCCTCCCAAGCTGGCCCAGATACGCAGTATTTT.

This clonotype was seen only a few times. V is TRBV9 and J is TRBJ2-7, with D perhaps matching TRBD2 (7 bases). The germline V gene encodes CDR1 SGDLS and CDR2 YYNGEE. The CDR3 extends over 14 amino acids. V was trimmed by 4 bases and J by 4 bases, leaving 15 bases between them. CDR3 sequence: CASSPWGGIYEQYF. DNA of the CDR3: TGTGCCAGCAGCCCCTGGGGGGGCATTTACGAGCAGTACTTC.

This clonotype was counted many times. The chain carries TRBV6-2 or TRBV6-3 and TRBJ1-3; no firm D call. The CDR3 runs to 12 residues. V was shortened by 2 bases and J by 7 bases, with 6 bases between the two germline ends. The germline CDR1 and CDR2 sequences are MNHEY and SVGEGT. The CDR3 is CASSYLGNTIYF. DNA of the CDR3: TGTGCCAGCAGTTACCTCGGGAACACCATATATTTT.

The chain has TRBV25-1 and TRBJ2-3; D call uncertain. Germline V gene sequence: CDR1 MGHDK, CDR2 SYGVNS. The V gene lost 0 bases and the J gene lost 2 bases, with 3 bases spanning the gap. The CDR3 contains 13 residues. DNA of the CDR3: TGTGCCAGCAGTGAATATGACACAGATACGCAGTATTTT. It codes for CASSEYDTDTQYF.

This chain links TRBV10-3 with TRBJ1-1; D is possibly TRBD1 (5 bases). The V end was cut by 3 bases, the J end by 0 bases, with 11 bases between. CDR3 length equals 15 residues. Germline V lookup: CDR1 ENHRY, CDR2 SYGVKD. Here the CDR3 DNA reads TGTGCCATCAGTGATCTGACAGCCGTGAACACTGAAGCTTTCTTT. Residues: CAISDLTAVNTEAFF.

This clonotype was recorded at least ten times. The V gene is TRBV2, the J gene TRBJ1-4, with D possibly TRBD1 on 5 matching bases. The length of the CDR3 is 14 residues. The V end lost 3 bases, the J end lost 5 bases, and 10 bases lay between the germline ends. The germline gives CDR1 SNHLY, CDR2 FYNNEI. CDR3 nucleotides: TGTGCCAGCAGTGAGAGCAGGGTGAATGAAAAACTGTTTTTT. Its protein is CASSESRVNEKLFF.

The V gene is TRBV5-4, the J gene TRBJ1-5; TRBD1 aligns across 11 bases. From germline, CDR1 is SGHNT and CDR2 YYREEE (reference sequence). The J segment lost 7 bases and the V segment lost 3 bases, leaving 6 bases of the junction unmatched. This CDR3 region has 15 residues. The CDR3 sequence: CASSSRTGGDQPQHF. CDR3 in DNA: TGTGCCAGCAGCTCCAGGACAGGGGGCGACCAGCCCCAGCATTTT.

This clonotype was detected ten times or more. The chain's CDR3 is CAWTLHGYGYTF. CDR3 coding DNA: TGTGCCTGGACACTACACGGCTATGGCTACACCTTC. The V and J genes are TRBV30 and TRBJ1-2; D not certain. The CDR3 totals 12 residues. Germline V gene data show CDR1 as GTSNPN and CDR2 as SVGIG (reference sequence). V lost 4 bases, J lost 4 bases, and 10 bases lay in between.

The chain joins TRBV7-6 to TRBJ2-7, with 10 bases that match TRBD2. Germline V CDR1 and CDR2: SGHVS, FNYEAQ. The CDR3 runs to 16 residues. Trimming removed 5 bases from V and 6 bases from J; junction bases left unmatched: 13. The CDR3 region has the DNA TGTGCCAGCAGCCTCTTAGCGGGAGGATTGGGGGGCGAGCAGTACTTC. This translates into CASSLLAGGLGGEQYF.

There are many counts of this clonotype. The V gene is TRBV30, the J gene TRBJ2-1; maybe TRBD2 (5 bases). Trimming took off 2 bases at V and 4 bases at J, with 9 bases between the two ends. Per germline, CDR1 GTSNPN and CDR2 SVGIG (reference sequence). This CDR3 is built from 13 residues. For the CDR3, the DNA is TGTGCCTGGAGTCTTGAGGGATACAATGAGCAGTTCTTC. It codes for CAWSLEGYNEQFF.

In its sample, this clonotype was seen many times. This chain links TRBV7-6 with TRBJ2-3; no definite D call. The germline V and J ends were trimmed by 5 bases and 4 bases, with 19 bases remaining between them. CDR1 and CDR2 from the germline V gene are SGHVS and FNYEAQ. The CDR3 covers 16 residues. The chain's CDR3 is CASSPRYVGRADTQYF. The CDR3 DNA sequence: TGTGCCAGCAGCCCCCGTTATGTGGGTAGGGCAGATACGCAGTATTTT.

This clonotype was detected many times. The chain couples TRBV7-2 to TRBJ2-1, with D perhaps TRBD1 (6 bases). V lost 5 bases, J lost 7 bases, and 9 bases lay in between. CDR1 and CDR2 (germline): SGHTA, FQGNSA. The CDR3 is 12 residues long. The CDR3 bases are TGTGCCAGCAGCCGACAGGCAAATGAGCAGTTCTTC. This gives the protein CASSRQANEQFF.

The V and J genes are TRBV29-1 and TRBJ2-2; 7 bases fit TRBD2. The V and J ends lost 4 bases and 3 bases, in that order; junction bases with no gene match: 5. CDR3 length: 14 residues. CDR1 is SQVTM and CDR2 is ANQGSEA in the germline V gene. The CDR3 region has the DNA TGCAGCGTTGTGTCGGGAGGAGACACCGGGGAGCTGTTTTTT. It codes for CSVVSGGDTGELFF.

Remarks on this clonotype: This likely comes from a read error, as the CDR3 has no conserved phenylalanine or tryptophan at its end. The rearrangement links TRBV18 to TRBJ2-3; D is uncertain. Between the trimmed V and J ends, which lost 3 bases and 0 bases, there was a span of 10 bases. The CDR3 is 15 amino acids. Germline values: CDR1 KGHSH, CDR2 LQKENI. CDR3 DNA: TGTGCCAGCTCACCCTTAGGGATTAGCACAGATACGCAGTATGTT. Its protein is CASSPLGISTDTQYV.

Remarks on this clonotype: This could be a read error, since a much larger clone is one nucleotide away. The chain carries TRBV6-1 and TRBJ2-5; the D gene is possibly TRBD2 (5 bases). The CDR3 extends over 15 amino acids. Germline V gives CDR1 MNHNS, CDR2 SASEGT. The V end lost 6 bases, the J end lost 4 bases, and 18 bases lay between the germline ends. CDR3 sequence: CASSLMERTGETQYF. As DNA, the CDR3 is TGTGCCAGCAGCCTAATGGAGAGGACTGGAGAGACCCAGTACTTC.